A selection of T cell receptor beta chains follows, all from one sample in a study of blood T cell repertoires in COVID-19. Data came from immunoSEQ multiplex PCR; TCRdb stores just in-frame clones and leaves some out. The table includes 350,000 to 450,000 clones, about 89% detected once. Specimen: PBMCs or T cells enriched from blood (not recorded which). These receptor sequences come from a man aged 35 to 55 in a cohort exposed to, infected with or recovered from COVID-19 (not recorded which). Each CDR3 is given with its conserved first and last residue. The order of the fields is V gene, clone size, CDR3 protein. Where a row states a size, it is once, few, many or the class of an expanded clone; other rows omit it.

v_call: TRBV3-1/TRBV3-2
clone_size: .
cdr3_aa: CASSQQGAQTYGYTF

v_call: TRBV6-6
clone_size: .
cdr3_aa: CASSLGVWGGTEAFF

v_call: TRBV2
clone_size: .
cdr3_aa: CASNGELGTNEKLFF

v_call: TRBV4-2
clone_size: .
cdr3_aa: CASSQDFSSTSVLKNEQFF

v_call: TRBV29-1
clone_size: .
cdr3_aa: CSVERQNHNSPLHF

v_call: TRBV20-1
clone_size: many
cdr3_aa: CSARPAYEQYF

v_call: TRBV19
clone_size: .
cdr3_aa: CASSNPGTGGSLHTQYF

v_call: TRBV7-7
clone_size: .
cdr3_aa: CASSSDSGTTYNEQFF

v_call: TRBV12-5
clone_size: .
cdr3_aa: CASGSEAGLADYNEQFF

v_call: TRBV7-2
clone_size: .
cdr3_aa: CASSLVSRDPLHLHF

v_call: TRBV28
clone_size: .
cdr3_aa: CASRRDSYEQYF

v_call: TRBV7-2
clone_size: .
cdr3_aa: CASSSGGGTGELFF

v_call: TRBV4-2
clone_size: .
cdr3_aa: CASSQGDGTGNTIYF

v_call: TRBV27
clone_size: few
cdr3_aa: CASSPLTGPGQPQHF

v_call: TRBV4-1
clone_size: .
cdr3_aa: CASSQGLGDSGNTIYF

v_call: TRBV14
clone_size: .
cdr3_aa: CASSQDLVNGYTF

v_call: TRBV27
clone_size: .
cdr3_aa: CASSVQGALNEQYF

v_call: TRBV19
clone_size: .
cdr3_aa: CASSDSGGNIQYF

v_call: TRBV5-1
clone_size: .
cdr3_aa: CASSLGASYGYTF

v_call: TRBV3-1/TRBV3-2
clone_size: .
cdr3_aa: CASSQQQTDSNQPQHF

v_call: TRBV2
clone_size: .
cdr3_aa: CASSGGRDGGTDTQYF

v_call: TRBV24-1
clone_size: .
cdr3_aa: CATSHGTGSTDTQYF

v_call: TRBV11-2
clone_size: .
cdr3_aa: CASSRHRTAHNEQFF

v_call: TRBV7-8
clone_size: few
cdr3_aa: CASSLVRGSSYEQYF

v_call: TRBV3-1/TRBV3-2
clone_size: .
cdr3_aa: CASSRGLSGTGELFF

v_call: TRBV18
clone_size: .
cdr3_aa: CASTLAGVNSPLHF

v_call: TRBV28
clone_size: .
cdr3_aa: CASSLGGRSRETQYF

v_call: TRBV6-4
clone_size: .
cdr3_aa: CASSLRENTEAFF

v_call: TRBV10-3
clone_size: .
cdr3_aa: CAISEGTGGDQPQHF

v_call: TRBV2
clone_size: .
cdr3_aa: CASSTSGTTYNEQFF

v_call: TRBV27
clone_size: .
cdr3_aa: CASSFNSGYEQYF